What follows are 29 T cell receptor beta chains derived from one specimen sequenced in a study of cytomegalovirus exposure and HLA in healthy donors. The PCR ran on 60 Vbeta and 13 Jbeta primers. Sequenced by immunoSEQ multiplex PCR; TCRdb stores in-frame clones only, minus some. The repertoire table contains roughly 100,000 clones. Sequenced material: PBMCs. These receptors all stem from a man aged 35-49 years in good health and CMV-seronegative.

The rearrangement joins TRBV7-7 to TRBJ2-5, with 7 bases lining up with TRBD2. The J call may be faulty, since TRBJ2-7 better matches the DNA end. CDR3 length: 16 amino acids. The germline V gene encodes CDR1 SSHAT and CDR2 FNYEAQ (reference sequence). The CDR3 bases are TGTGCCAGCAGCTTAAGGTTCCGGGACTACACCTACGAGCAGTACTTC. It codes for CASSLRFRDYTYEQYF.

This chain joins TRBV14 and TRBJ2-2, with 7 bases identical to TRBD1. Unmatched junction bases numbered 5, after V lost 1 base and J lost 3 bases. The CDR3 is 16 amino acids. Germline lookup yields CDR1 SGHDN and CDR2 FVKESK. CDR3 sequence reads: CASSQVRDRHTGELFF. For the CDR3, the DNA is TGTGCCAGCAGCCAAGTCCGGGACAGACACACCGGGGAGCTGTTTTTT.

The CDR3 protein is CASGSNRAGNTIYF. CDR3 coding DNA: TGTGCCAGCGGGTCGAACAGGGCTGGAAACACCATATATTTT. The chain uses TRBV28 and TRBJ1-3; weak D call: TRBD1 (6 bases). Germline lookup yields CDR1 MDHEN and CDR2 SYDVKM. The V end was cut by 8 bases, the J end by 2 bases, with 13 bases between. The CDR3 loop spans 14 amino acids.

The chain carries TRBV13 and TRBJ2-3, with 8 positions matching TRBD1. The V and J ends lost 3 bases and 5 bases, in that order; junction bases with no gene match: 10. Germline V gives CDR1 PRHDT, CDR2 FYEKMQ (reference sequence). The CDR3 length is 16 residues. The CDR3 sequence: CASSFRQGRMVDTQYF. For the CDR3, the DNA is TGTGCCAGCAGCTTCCGACAGGGGAGGATGGTAGATACGCAGTATTTT.

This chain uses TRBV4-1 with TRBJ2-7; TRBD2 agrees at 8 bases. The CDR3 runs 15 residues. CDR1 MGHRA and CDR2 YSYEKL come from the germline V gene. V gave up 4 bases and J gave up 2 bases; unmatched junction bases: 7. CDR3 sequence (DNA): TGCGCCAGCAGCCCGACCGGGACTAGGGCCTACGAGCAGTACTTC. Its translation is CASSPTGTRAYEQYF.

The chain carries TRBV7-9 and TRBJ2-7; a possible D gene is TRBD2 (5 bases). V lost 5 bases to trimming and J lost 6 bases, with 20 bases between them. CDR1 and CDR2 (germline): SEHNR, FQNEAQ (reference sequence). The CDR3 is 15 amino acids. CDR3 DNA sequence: TGTGCCAGCAGCCCCCCAGGTGGAGGCACCGTCGAGCAGTACTTC. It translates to CASSPPGGGTVEQYF.

Here the CDR3 DNA reads TGTGCCAGCAGTAGTAACCGGGACAGTGCTTCTCGCACAGATACGCAGTATTTT. Translated: CASSSNRDSASRTDTQYF. The V call is TRBV2, the J call TRBJ2-3, with 7 bases matching TRBD1. The ends lost 5 bases at V and 1 base at J; junction bases unmatched: 15. CDR3 length: 18 amino acids. The germline CDR1 and CDR2 sequences are SNHLY and FYNNEI.

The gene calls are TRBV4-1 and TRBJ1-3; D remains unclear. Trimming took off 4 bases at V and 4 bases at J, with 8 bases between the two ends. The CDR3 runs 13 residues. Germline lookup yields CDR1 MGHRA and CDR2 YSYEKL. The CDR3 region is CASSPPGGNTIYF. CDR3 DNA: TGCGCCAGCAGCCCTCCGGGGGGAAACACCATATATTTT.

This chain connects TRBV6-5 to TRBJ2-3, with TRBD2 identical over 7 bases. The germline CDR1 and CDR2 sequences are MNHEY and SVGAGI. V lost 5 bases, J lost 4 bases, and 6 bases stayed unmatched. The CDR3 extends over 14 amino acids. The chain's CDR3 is CASSDWGGADTQYF. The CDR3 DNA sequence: TGTGCCAGCAGTGACTGGGGGGGTGCAGATACGCAGTATTTT.

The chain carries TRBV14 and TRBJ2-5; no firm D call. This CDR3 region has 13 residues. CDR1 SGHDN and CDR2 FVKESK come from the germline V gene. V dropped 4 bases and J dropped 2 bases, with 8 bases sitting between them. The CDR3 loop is CASSRPGQETQYF. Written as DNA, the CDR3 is TGTGCCAGCAGCCGGCCAGGACAAGAGACCCAGTACTTC.

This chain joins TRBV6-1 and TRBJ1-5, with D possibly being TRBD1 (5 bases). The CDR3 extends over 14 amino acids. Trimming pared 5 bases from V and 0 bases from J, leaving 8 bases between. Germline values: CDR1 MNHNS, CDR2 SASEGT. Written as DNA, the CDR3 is TGTGCCAGCAGTCCCGACAGTAGCAATCAGCCCCAGCATTTT. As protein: CASSPDSSNQPQHF.

CDR3 sequence reads: CASSSSGGGGNTIYF. In nucleotides, the CDR3 is TGTGCCAGCAGCTCCAGCGGGGGCGGCGGAAACACCATATATTTT. The chain joins TRBV9 to TRBJ1-3; a weak D match, TRBD1 (6 bases). The germline V gene has CDR1 SGDLS and CDR2 YYNGEE. V lost 4 bases to trimming and J lost 4 bases, with 15 bases between them. The CDR3 has 15 residues.

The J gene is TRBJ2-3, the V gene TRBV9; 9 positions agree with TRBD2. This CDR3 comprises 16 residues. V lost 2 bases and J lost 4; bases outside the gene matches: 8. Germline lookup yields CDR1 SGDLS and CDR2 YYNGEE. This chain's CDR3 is CASSVHSGSVADTQYF. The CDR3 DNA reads TGTGCCAGCAGCGTCCATAGCGGGAGCGTCGCAGATACGCAGTATTTT.

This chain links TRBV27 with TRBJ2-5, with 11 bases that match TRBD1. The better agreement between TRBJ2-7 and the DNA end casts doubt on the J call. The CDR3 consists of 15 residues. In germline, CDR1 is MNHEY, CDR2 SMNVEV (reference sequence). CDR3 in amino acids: CASSLSRTGGFEQYF. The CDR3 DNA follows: TGTGCCAGCAGTTTATCCAGGACAGGGGGCTTCGAGCAGTACTTC.

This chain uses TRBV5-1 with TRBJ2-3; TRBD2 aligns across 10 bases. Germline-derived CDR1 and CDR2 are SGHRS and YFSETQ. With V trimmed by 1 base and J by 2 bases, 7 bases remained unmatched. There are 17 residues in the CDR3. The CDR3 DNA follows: TGCGCCAGCAGCTTGAGGTCGCTAGCGGGGGACACAGATACGCAGTATTTT. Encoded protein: CASSLRSLAGDTDTQYF.

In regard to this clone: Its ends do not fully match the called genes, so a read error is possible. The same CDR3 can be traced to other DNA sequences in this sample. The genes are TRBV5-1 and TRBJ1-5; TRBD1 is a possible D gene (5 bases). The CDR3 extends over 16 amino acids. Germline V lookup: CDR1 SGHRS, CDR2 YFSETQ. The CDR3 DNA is TGTGCCAGCAGCTTGGGTCGGGGGAATAGCAATCAGCCCCAGCATTTT. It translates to CASSLGRGNSNQPQHF.

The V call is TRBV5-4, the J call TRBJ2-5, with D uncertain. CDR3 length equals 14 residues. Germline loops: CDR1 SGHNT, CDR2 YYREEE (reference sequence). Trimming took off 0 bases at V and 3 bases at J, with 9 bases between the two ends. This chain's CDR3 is CASSLVSGEETQYF. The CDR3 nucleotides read TGTGCCAGCAGCTTGGTCTCGGGTGAAGAGACCCAGTACTTC.

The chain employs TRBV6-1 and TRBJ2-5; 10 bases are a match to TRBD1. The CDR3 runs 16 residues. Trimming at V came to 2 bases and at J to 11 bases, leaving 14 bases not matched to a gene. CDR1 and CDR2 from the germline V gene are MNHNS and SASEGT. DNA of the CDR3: TGTGCCAGCAGTGAACCGGGGAGACAGGGGGCTTTAGAGCAGTACTTC. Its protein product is CASSEPGRQGALEQYF.

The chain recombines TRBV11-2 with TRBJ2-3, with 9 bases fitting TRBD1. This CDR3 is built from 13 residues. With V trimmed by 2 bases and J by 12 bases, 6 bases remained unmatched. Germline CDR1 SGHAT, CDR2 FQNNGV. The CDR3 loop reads CASSLRGQGRQYF. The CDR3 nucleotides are TGTGCCAGCAGCTTAAGGGGACAGGGACGACAGTATTTT.

The CDR3 coding sequence is TGCGCCAGCAGCAGGGACAGGGTGAACACCGGGGAGCTGTTTTTT. This codes for CASSRDRVNTGELFF. The genes are TRBV4-3 and TRBJ2-2; TRBD1 matches 9 bases. The CDR3 consists of 15 residues. The V gene end was trimmed by 5 bases and the J gene end by 1 base; junction bases not matched to a gene: 2. Germline lookup yields CDR1 LGHNA and CDR2 YSLEER.

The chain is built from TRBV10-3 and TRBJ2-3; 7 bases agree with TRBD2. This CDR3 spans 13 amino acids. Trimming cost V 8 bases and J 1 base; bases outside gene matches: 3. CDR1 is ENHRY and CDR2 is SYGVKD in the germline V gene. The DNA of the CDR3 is TGTGCCATCTCTCTAGCGGGCACAGATACGCAGTATTTT. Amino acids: CAISLAGTDTQYF.

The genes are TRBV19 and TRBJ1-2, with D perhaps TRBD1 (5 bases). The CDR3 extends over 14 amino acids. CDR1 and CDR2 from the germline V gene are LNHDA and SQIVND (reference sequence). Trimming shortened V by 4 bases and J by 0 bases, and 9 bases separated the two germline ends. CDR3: CASSTDRSNYGYTF. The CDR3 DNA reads TGTGCCAGTAGTACCGACAGATCTAACTATGGCTACACCTTC.

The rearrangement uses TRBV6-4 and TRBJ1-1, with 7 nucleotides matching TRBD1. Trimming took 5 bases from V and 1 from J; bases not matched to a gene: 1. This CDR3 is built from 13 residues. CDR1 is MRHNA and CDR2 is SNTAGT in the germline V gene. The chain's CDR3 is CASSRQGNTEAFF. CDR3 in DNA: TGTGCCAGCAGTAGACAGGGGAACACTGAAGCTTTCTTT.

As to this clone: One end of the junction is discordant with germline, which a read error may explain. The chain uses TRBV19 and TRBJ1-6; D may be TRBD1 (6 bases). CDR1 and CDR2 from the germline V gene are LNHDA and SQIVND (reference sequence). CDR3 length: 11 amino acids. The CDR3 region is CASSSRDTSSF. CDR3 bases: TGTGCCAGTAGTTCCCGGGACACGAGTTCCTTT.

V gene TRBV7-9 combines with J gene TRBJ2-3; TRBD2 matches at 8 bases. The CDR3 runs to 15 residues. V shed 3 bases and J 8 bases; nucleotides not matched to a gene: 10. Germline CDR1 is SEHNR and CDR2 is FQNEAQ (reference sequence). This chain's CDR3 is CASSFAGGESGTQYF. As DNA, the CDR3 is TGTGCCAGCAGCTTTGCGGGGGGCGAGTCAGGTACGCAGTATTTT.

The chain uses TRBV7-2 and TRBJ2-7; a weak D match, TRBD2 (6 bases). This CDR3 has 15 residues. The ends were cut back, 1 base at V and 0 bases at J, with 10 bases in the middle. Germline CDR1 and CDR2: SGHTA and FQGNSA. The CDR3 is CASSLEAGLSYEQYF. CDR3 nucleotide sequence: TGTGCCAGCAGCTTAGAGGCGGGGCTCTCCTACGAGCAGTACTTC.

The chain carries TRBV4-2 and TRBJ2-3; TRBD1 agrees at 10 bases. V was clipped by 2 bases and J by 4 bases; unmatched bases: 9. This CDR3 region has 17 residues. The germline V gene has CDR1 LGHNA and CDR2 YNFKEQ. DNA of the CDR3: TGTGCCAGCAGCCAAACCCGGACAGGGGGTGGGTCAGATACGCAGTATTTT. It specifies CASSQTRTGGGSDTQYF.

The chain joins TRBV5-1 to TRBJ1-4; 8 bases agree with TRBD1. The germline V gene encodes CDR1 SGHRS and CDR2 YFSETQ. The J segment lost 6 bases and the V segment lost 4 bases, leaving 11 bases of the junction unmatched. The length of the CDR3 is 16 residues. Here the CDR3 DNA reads TGCGCCAGCAGCCGCGATAAGGACAGGGATGATGAAAAACTGTTTTTT. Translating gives CASSRDKDRDDEKLFF.

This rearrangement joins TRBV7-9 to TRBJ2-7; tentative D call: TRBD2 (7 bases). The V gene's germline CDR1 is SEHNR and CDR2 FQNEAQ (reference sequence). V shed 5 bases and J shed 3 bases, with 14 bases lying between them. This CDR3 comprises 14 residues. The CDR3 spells CASSQGGGIYEQYF. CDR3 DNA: TGTGCCAGCAGCCAAGGGGGGGGAATCTACGAGCAGTACTTC.